These T cell receptor beta chains were read from a single sample in a study of T-cell memory formation after mild COVID-19. TCRdb passed the 5' RACE reads through MiXCR, listing each CDR3 protein once. The sample carries fewer than 250,000 distinct CDR3 sequences, 15% to 20% recorded once. Sequenced input: PBMCs or a T cell subset sorted from them (not recorded which). Receptors were obtained from an adult woman who had mild COVID-19 (a few samples of this study predate the infection). Cell type and time point are not known. Each CDR3 is given with its conserved first and last residue. D genes are given only for firm matches. Size values are once, few and many counts, or a class for expanded clones, and some rows have none.

D: TRBD2
V: TRBV20-1
J: TRBJ2-2
size: NA
CDR3: CSARSRGVGTGELFF
DNA: TGCAGTGCTAGGTCCCGGGGGGTTGGGACCGGGGAGCTGTTTTTT

D: NA
V: TRBV20-1
J: TRBJ2-5
size: NA
CDR3: CSARPGTAARETQYF
DNA: TGCAGTGCTAGGCCCGGGACTGCCGCCAGAGAGACCCAGTACTTC

D: NA
V: TRBV7-2
J: TRBJ1-6
size: few
CDR3: CASSHPQGKGNSPLHF
DNA: TGTGCCAGCAGCCACCCCCAGGGAAAAGGGAATTCACCCCTCCACTTT

D: NA
V: TRBV7-9
J: TRBJ2-7
size: many
CDR3: CASRDSSYEQYF
DNA: TGTGCCAGCAGGGACAGCTCCTACGAGCAGTACTTC

D: TRBD2
V: TRBV5-1
J: TRBJ2-1
size: few
CDR3: CASSLEAGVYNEQFF
DNA: TGCGCCAGCAGCTTAGAAGCGGGGGTTTACAATGAGCAGTTCTTC

D: NA
V: TRBV20-1
J: TRBJ2-3
size: many
CDR3: CSAIIGTDTQYF
DNA: TGCAGTGCTATCATAGGCACAGATACGCAGTATTTT

D: NA
V: TRBV12-3/TRBV12-4
J: TRBJ2-2
size: few
CDR3: CASSSLNRNTGELFF
DNA: TGTGCCAGCAGTTCGTTGAATCGGAACACCGGGGAGCTGTTTTTT

D: TRBD2
V: TRBV2
J: TRBJ2-1
size: NA
CDR3: CASYSGRVYNEQFF
DNA: TGTGCCAGTTATAGCGGGAGAGTCTACAATGAGCAGTTCTTC

D: NA
V: TRBV5-1
J: TRBJ2-2
size: NA
CDR3: CASSRMNPNTGELFF
DNA: TGCGCCAGCAGCCGCATGAACCCGAACACCGGGGAGCTGTTTTTT

D: NA
V: TRBV7-2
J: TRBJ2-5
size: few
CDR3: CASSLAALAETQYF
DNA: TGTGCCAGCAGCTTAGCGGCACTAGCAGAGACCCAGTACTTC

D: NA
V: TRBV28
J: TRBJ2-7
size: NA
CDR3: CASSLGQPGEQYF
DNA: TGTGCCAGCAGCCTAGGACAGCCCGGCGAGCAGTACTTC

D: NA
V: TRBV29-1
J: TRBJ1-2
size: NA
CDR3: CSVRDRGWGYTF
DNA: TGCAGCGTTCGGGACCGTGGCTGGGGCTACACCTTC

D: NA
V: TRBV19
J: TRBJ1-5
size: few
CDR3: CASSIGQTGNQPQHF
DNA: TGTGCCAGTAGTATCGGTCAGACAGGCAATCAGCCCCAGCATTTT

D: TRBD1
V: TRBV5-6
J: TRBJ1-1
size: NA
CDR3: CASSWRTGRNGGTEAFF
DNA: TGTGCCAGCAGCTGGAGGACAGGGCGAAATGGCGGCACTGAAGCTTTCTTT

D: NA
V: TRBV2
J: TRBJ2-7
size: few
CDR3: CASSSGTFYEQYF
DNA: TGTGCCAGCAGTTCCGGGACATTCTACGAGCAGTACTTC

D: NA
V: TRBV3-1
J: TRBJ1-1
size: NA
CDR3: CASSPGRQNTEAFF
DNA: TGTGCCAGCAGCCCGGGACGGCAGAACACTGAAGCTTTCTTT

D: NA
V: TRBV7-2
J: TRBJ2-7
size: few
CDR3: CASSSTPWGEQYF
DNA: TGTGCCAGCAGCTCCACTCCTTGGGGCGAGCAGTACTTC

D: TRBD2
V: TRBV6-2/TRBV6-3
J: TRBJ2-7
size: NA
CDR3: CASSYSTGGVIYEQYF
DNA: TGTGCCAGCAGTTACTCGACGGGGGGTGTCATCTACGAGCAGTACTTC

D: NA
V: TRBV20-1
J: TRBJ1-2
size: NA
CDR3: CSAREAAYGYTF
DNA: TGCAGTGCTAGAGAGGCGGCTTATGGCTACACCTTC

D: TRBD1
V: TRBV12-3/TRBV12-4
J: TRBJ1-5
size: NA
CDR3: CASSFGGTGENQPQHF
DNA: TGTGCCAGCAGTTTCGGGGGGACAGGAGAGAATCAGCCCCAGCATTTT

D: NA
V: TRBV7-9
J: TRBJ1-1
size: few
CDR3: CASSLDTMNTEAFF
DNA: TGTGCCAGCAGCTTAGACACCATGAACACTGAAGCTTTCTTT

D: TRBD2
V: TRBV30
J: TRBJ2-7
size: NA
CDR3: CAWSVGTRNEQYF
DNA: TGTGCCTGGAGTGTCGGGACTAGGAACGAGCAGTACTTC